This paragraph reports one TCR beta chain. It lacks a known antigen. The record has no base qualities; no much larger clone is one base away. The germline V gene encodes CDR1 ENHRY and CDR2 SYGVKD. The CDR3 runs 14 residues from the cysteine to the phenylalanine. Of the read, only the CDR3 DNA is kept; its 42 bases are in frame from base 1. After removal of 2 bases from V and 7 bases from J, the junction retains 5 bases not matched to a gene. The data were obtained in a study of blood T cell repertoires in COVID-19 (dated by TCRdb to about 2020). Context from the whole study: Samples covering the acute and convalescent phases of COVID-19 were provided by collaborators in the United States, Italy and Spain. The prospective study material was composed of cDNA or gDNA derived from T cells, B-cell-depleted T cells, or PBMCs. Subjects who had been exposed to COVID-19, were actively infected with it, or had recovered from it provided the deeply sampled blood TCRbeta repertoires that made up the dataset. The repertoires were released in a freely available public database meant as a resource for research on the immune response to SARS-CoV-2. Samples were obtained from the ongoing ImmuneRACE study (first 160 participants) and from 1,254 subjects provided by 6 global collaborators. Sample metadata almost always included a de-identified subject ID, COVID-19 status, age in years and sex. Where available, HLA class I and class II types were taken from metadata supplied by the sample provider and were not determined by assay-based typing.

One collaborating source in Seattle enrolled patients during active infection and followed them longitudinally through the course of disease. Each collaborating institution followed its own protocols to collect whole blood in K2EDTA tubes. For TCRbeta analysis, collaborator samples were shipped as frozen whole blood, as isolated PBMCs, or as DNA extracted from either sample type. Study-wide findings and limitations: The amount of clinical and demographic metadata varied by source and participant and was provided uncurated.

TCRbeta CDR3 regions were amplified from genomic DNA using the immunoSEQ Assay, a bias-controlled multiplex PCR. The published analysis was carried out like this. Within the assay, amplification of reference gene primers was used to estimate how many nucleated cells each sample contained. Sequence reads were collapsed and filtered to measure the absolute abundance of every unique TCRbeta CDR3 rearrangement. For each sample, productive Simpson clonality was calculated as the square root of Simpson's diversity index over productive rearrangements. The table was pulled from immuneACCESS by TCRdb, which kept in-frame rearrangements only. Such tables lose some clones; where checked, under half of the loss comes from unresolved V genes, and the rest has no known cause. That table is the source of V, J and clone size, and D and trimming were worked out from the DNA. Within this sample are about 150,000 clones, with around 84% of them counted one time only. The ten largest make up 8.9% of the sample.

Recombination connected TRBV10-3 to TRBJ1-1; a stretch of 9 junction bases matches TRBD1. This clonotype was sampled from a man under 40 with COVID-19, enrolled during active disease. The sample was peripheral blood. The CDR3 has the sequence CAISERTGDGEAFF. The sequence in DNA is TGTGCCATCAGTGAGAGGACAGGGGATGGTGAAGCTTTCTTT.